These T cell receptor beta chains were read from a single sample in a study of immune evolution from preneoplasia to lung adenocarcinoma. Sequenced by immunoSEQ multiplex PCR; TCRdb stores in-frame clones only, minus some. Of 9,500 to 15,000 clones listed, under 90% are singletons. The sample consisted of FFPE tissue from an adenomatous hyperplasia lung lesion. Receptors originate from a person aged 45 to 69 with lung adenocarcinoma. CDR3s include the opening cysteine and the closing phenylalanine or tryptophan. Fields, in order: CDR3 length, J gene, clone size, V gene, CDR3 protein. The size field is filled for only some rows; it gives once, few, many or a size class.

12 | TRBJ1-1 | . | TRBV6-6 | CASSQQVTEAFF
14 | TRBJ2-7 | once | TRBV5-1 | CASSLGAGGYEQYF
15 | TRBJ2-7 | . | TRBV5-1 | CASSLVVGSSYEQYF
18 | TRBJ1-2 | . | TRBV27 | CASSFRLPRTGSNYGYTF
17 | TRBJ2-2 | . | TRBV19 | CASTSQIHNLETGELFF
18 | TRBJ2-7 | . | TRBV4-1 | CASSQWDRGGGSGYEQYF
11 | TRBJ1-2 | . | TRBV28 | CASRRDREGYF
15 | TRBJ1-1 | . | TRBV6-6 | CASRTIDRDHTEAFF
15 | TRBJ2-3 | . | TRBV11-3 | CASSLGRFTTDTQYF
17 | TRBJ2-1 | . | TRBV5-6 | CASSLLASGGSYNEQFF
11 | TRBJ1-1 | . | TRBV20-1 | CSASTRGAAFF
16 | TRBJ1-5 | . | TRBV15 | CATSRDVTGEGQPQHF
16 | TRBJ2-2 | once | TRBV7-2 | CASQRGTGGRTGELFF
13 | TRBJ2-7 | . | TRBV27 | CASTGTVSGEQYF